These 5 T cell receptor beta chains originate from one sample sequenced in a study of T cell responses to AZD1222 COVID-19 vaccine. Measured with immunoSEQ multiplex PCR; TCRdb has only the in-frame clones, and not every one. The repertoire holds roughly 100,000 clones, with 89% as singletons. Material: peripheral blood, obtained 28 days after the second AZD1222 dose. The receptors come from an adult who received the AZD1222 COVID-19 vaccine.

The chain links TRBV6-6 to TRBJ2-1; D tentatively reads TRBD1 or TRBD2 (6 bases each). The CDR3 loop spans 11 amino acids. Germline lookup yields CDR1 MNHNY and CDR2 SVGAGI (reference sequence). V was trimmed by 7 bases and J by 9 bases, leaving 10 bases between them. CDR3 region: CASKGGGEQFF. CDR3 in DNA: TGTGCCAGCAAAGGGGGAGGTGAGCAGTTCTTC.

The genes are TRBV11-2 and TRBJ2-7, with D maybe TRBD2 (5 bases). The CDR3 sequence is 13 residues long. Trimming took off 8 bases at V and 5 bases at J, with 16 bases between the two ends. The germline V gene has CDR1 SGHAT and CDR2 FQNNGV. CDR3: CASRRLGRNEQYF. The CDR3 DNA sequence: TGTGCCAGCCGGAGGTTAGGGAGAAACGAGCAGTACTTC.

The V and J genes are TRBV28 and TRBJ1-2, with 7 bases fitting TRBD1. J lost 13 bases, V lost 1 base, and 3 bases had no gene match. The CDR3 is made up of 11 amino acids. CDR1 and CDR2 (germline): MDHEN, SYDVKM. CDR3 residues: CASSLYRDSTF. DNA of the CDR3: TGTGCCAGCAGTTTATACCGGGACAGCACCTTC.

The V call is TRBV3-1 (or the pseudogene TRBV3-2), the J call TRBJ1-3; a possible D gene is TRBD1 (5 bases). The CDR3 extends over 15 amino acids. V lost 3 bases and J lost 0, with 9 bases in between. Per germline, CDR1 LGHDT and CDR2 YNNKEL (reference sequence). This CDR3 reads CASSHVGPSGNTIYF. DNA for the CDR3: TGTGCCAGCAGCCACGTGGGGCCCTCTGGAAACACCATATATTTT.

The rearrangement links TRBV28 to TRBJ2-6, with 8 nucleotides matching TRBD2. The germline CDR1 and CDR2 sequences are MDHEN and SYDVKM. This CDR3 has 15 amino acids. Unmatched junction bases numbered 0, after V lost 5 bases and J lost 0 bases. The CDR3 DNA follows: TGTGCCAGCAGTAGCGGGAGCTCTGGGGCCAACGTCCTGACTTTC. Translated, it gives CASSSGSSGANVLTF. The full variable domain, completed using reference TRBV28 and TRBJ2-6, is DVKVTQSSRYLVKRTGEKVFLECVQDMDHENMFWYRQDPGLGLRLIYFSYDVKMKEKGDIPEGYSVSREKKERFSLILESASTNQTSMYLCASSSGSSGANVLTFGAGSRLTVL.